This T cell receptor (beta chain) was captured in a study of blood T cell repertoires in COVID-19. The wider study: PBMCs, B-cell-depleted T cells, or T cells were the source of the cDNA or gDNA that made up the material.

Cohort assignment relied on participant-reported clinical history. Cohort 3 recovered donors had two negative PCRs, clearance, or symptom resolution. V lost 4 bases, J lost 2 bases, and 6 bases stayed unmatched. The CDR3 length is 15 residues. Germline V gene sequence: CDR1 SGHTA, CDR2 FQGNSA. Measured with immunoSEQ multiplex PCR; TCRdb has only the in-frame clones, and not every one. The table has fewer than 300,000 clones, 70% to 90% seen once. The specimen was PBMCs or T cells enriched from blood (not recorded which). The V gene is TRBV7-2, the J gene TRBJ1-1; the match to TRBD1 covers 8 bases. This receptor was taken from a woman between 25 and 40 years old who had recovered from COVID-19. The CDR3 bases are TGTGCCAGCAGCTCACAGGGGGGGATAAACACTGAAGCTTTCTTT. This encodes CASSSQGGINTEAFF.